At least ten counts were recorded for the clone carrying this T cell receptor beta chain. The data belong to a study of T-cell memory formation after mild COVID-19. The CDR3 runs 15 residues. Germline loops: CDR1 SGHRS, CDR2 YFSETQ. The V end was cut by 4 bases, the J end by 2 bases, with 16 bases between. TCRdb re-derived calls from the 5' RACE reads in MiXCR, one entry per CDR3 protein. Here the sample spans about 350,000 distinct CDR3 sequences, about 13% being singletons. This clonotype was obtained from a man aged 18 to 30 who had mild COVID-19 (a few samples of this study predate the infection). Cell type and time point are not known. Sequenced material: PBMCs or a T cell subset sorted from them (not recorded which). The gene calls are TRBV5-1 and TRBJ2-7; D remains unclear. CDR3 in amino acids: CASSLTRAAAYEQYF. The CDR3 coding sequence is TGCGCCAGCAGCCTCACACGGGCCGCAGCCTACGAGCAGTACTTC.